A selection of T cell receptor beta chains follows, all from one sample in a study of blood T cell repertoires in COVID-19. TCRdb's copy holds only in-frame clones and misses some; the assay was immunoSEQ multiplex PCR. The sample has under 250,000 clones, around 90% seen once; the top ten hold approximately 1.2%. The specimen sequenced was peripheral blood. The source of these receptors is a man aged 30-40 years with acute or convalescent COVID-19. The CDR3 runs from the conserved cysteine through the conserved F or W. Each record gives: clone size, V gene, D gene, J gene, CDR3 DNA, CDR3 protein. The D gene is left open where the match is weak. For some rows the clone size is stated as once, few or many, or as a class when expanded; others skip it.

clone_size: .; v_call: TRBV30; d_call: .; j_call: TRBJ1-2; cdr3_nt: TGTGCCTGGGCCGGGACAACTTATTCTAACTATGGCTACACCTTC; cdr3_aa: CAWAGTTYSNYGYTF
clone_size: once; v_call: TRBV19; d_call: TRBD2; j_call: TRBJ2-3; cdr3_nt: TGTGCCAGTAGGGGTACTAGCGGGAGTTTAACAGATACGCAGTATTTT; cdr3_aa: CASRGTSGSLTDTQYF
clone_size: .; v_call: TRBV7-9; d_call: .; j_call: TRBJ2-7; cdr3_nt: TGTGCCAGCAGCCGTAGCGCGGCGGTGCAGTACTTC; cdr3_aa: CASSRSAAVQYF
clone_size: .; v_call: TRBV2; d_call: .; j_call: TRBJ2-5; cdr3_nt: TGTGCCAGCAAGGTAGAGCGGTACCAAGAGACCCAGTACTTC; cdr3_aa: CASKVERYQETQYF
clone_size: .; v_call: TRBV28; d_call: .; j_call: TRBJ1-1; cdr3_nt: TGTGCCAGCAGCAAACCCCCGCGGGACACTGAAGCTTTCTTT; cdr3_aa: CASSKPPRDTEAFF
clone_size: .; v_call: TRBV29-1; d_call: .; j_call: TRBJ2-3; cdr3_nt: TGCAGCGTAAAAGCTAGCACAGATACGCAGTATTTT; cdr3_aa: CSVKASTDTQYF
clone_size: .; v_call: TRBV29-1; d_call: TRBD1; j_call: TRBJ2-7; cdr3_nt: TGCAGCGTAGAAGTGGTGGGGGACAGGGTCTACGAGCAGTACTTC; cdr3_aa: CSVEVVGDRVYEQYF
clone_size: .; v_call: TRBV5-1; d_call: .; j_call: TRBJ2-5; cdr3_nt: TGCGCCAGCAGCATGGGGACACTTCAAGAGACCCAGTACTTC; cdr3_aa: CASSMGTLQETQYF
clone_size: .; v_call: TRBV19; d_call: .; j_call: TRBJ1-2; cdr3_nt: TGTGCCACAAGGACAGCGACTCGCTATGGCTACACCTTC; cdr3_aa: CATRTATRYGYTF
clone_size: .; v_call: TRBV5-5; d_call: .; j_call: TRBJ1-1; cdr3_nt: TGTGCCAGCAGCTTTTACAGGGTGGAGACTGAAGCTTTCTTT; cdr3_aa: CASSFYRVETEAFF
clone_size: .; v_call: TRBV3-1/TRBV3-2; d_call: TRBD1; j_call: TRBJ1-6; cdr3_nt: TGTGCCAGCAGCAGTTGGGGGGACAGGGGTGGATCACCCCTCCACTTT; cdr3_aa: CASSSWGDRGGSPLHF
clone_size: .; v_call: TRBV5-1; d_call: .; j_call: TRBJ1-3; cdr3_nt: TGCGCCAGCAGCACCGGGACACGCTCTGGAAACACCATATATTTT; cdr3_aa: CASSTGTRSGNTIYF
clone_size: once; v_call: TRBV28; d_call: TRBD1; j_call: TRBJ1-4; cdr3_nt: TGTGCCAGCACCCTAGGGGGCGTAGGTGAAAAACTGTTTTTT; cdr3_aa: CASTLGGVGEKLFF
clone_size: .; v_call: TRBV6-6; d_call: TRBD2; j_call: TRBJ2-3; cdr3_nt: TGTGCCAGCAGTTACTCGATAGCGGGAGGGGGAGATACGCAGTATTTT; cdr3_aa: CASSYSIAGGGDTQYF